This TCR beta chain was profiled in a study of CD8 T cells in ankylosing spondylitis. This clonotype was picked up a small number of times. The CDR3 sequence is 17 residues long. The germline CDR1 and CDR2 sequences are SGDLS and YYNGEE. The V and J ends lost 3 bases and 2 bases respectively, with 19 bases between them. Quantitative molecular-barcoded 5'-RACE generated the TCR beta libraries. One entry per CDR3 protein, called by TCRdb with MiXCR from the 5' RACE reads. This table holds 220,000 or so distinct CDR3 sequences, about 10% found once. Sequencing used blood, either unsorted or a sorted T cell fraction (not recorded which). The chain uses TRBV9 and TRBJ2-3, with D hard to call. The source is a male donor with ankylosing spondylitis or in good health (not recorded which). The CDR3 DNA is TGTGCCAGCAGCGCCGCTCCCGACGCCCCCCCCACAGATACGCAGTATTTT. Amino acids: CASSAAPDAPPTDTQYF.